This T cell receptor (beta chain) is from a study of T cell changes during pregnancy in multiple sclerosis. Sequenced by immunoSEQ multiplex PCR; TCRdb stores in-frame clones only, minus some. The table shows approximately 74,000 clones, with approximately 91% occurring only once. The CDR3 is 18 amino acids. Per germline, CDR1 SEHNR and CDR2 FQNEAQ (reference sequence). After removal of 5 bases from V and 0 bases from J, the junction contained 11 bases not matched to a gene. The receptor was derived from a female donor with multiple sclerosis, enrolled in a pregnancy study. The specimen was peripheral blood, collected before pregnancy. This chain links TRBV7-9 with TRBJ1-3, with 9 bases fitting TRBD1. The CDR3 sequence: CASSHPRGTGISGNTIYF. In nucleotides, the CDR3 is TGTGCCAGCAGCCATCCTCGCGGGACAGGGATCTCTGGAAACACCATATATTTT.